The sequence of this T cell receptor (beta chain) was determined in a study of shared clonotypes between healthy human individuals. Whole-study results and caveats: Clonotypes which were not shared had lower generation probabilities than clonotypes that all four donors shared. Researchers sampled blood only, noting tissue repertoires likely differ.

A note on this clone: Its antigen is currently unknown.

CDR1 MNHEY and CDR2 SVGAGI come from the germline V gene. The CDR3 consists of 13 residues. V was cut by 6 bases and J by 4 bases, with 12 bases left in between. Every subset had its genomic DNA shared out evenly among several immunoSEQ plates. Profiled with immunoSEQ multiplex PCR; TCRdb holds only in-frame clones, not every one. The sample carries approximately 1.1 million clones, around three quarters recorded once. The sample was memory CD4+ T cells from PBMCs. Indicated subset: CD45RA-negative fraction. This receptor was obtained from a man aged 18 to 35 in good health. Some clones in this sample may be carry-over from other donors' samples. The genes are TRBV6-5 and TRBJ1-2, with D hard to call. The CDR3 here is CASRYQAGYGYTF. The CDR3 DNA reads as TGTGCCAGCAGATATCAGGCGGGCTATGGCTACACCTTC.